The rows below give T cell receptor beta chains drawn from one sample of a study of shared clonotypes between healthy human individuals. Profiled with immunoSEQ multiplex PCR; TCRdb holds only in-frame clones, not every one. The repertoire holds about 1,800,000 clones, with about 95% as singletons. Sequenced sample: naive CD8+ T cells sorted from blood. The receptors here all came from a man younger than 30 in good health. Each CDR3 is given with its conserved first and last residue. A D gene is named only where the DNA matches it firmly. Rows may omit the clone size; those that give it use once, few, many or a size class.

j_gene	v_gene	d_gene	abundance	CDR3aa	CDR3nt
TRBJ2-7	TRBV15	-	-	CATSRDYRGFSYEQYF	TGTGCCACCAGCAGAGACTACCGTGGGTTCTCCTACGAGCAGTACTTC
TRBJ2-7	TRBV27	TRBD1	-	CASSFGTDSYEQYF	TGTGCCAGCAGTTTCGGGACAGACTCCTACGAGCAGTACTTC
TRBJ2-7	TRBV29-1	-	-	CSVEETGDYEQYF	TGCAGCGTTGAAGAGACCGGTGACTACGAGCAGTACTTC
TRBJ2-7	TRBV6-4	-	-	CASSEYRASYEQYF	TGTGCCAGCAGTGAATACAGGGCGTCCTACGAGCAGTACTTC
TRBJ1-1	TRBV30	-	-	CAWSVIDSLNTEAFF	TGTGCCTGGAGTGTGATAGACAGCCTGAACACTGAAGCTTTCTTT
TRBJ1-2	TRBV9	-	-	CASSAEEGVGYTF	TGTGCCAGCAGCGCCGAGGAGGGCGTCGGCTACACCTTC
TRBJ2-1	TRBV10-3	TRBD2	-	CAISLELAGSYNEQFF	TGTGCCATCAGCCTGGAGCTAGCGGGATCCTACAATGAGCAGTTCTTC
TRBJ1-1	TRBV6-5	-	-	CASSGMNTEAFF	TGTGCCAGCTCCGGGATGAACACTGAAGCTTTCTTT
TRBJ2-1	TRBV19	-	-	CASSMGDPSYNEQFF	TGTGCCAGTAGTATGGGGGACCCCTCCTACAATGAGCAGTTCTTC
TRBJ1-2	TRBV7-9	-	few	CASSLDGDLGYTF	TGTGCCAGCAGCTTGGACGGTGATCTTGGCTACACCTTC
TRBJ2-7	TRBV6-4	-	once	CASSQRQLSYEQYF	TGTGCCAGCAGCCAACGACAGTTATCCTACGAGCAGTACTTC
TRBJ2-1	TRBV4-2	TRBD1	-	CASSLTTDRGLTYNEQFF	TGTGCCAGCAGCCTGACAACGGACAGGGGGCTTACCTACAATGAGCAGTTCTTC
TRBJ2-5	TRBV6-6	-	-	CASSYLETQYF	TGTGCCAGCAGTTACCTCGAGACCCAGTACTTC
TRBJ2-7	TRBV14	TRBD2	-	CASSQEVGGRPGIYEQYF	TGTGCCAGCAGCCAAGAAGTTGGCGGGAGGCCCGGGATCTACGAGCAGTACTTC
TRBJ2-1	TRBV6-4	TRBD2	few	CASSDSAGGYNEQFF	TGTGCCAGCAGTGACTCGGCGGGGGGGTACAATGAGCAGTTCTTC
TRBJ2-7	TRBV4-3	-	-	CASSQSRESSYEQYF	TGCGCCAGCAGCCAATCGCGGGAAAGCTCCTACGAGCAGTACTTC
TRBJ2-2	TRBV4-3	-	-	CASSQDDTNTGELFF	TGCGCCAGCAGCCAAGATGATACGAACACCGGGGAGCTGTTTTTT
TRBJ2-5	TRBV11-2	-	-	CASSLRETQYF	TGTGCCAGCAGCTTACGCGAGACCCAGTACTTC
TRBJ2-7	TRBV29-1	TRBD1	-	CSARTGGSYEQYF	TGCAGCGCGAGGACAGGGGGATCCTACGAGCAGTACTTC
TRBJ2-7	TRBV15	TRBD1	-	CATSRGTGGFPSYEQYF	TGTGCCACCAGCAGAGGGACAGGGGGCTTCCCCTCCTACGAGCAGTACTTC
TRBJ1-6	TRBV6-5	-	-	CASSPGKYSPLHF	TGTGCCAGCAGCCCCGGAAAATATTCACCCCTCCACTTT
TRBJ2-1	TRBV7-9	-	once	CASIRGGEQFF	TGTGCCAGCATCCGGGGTGGAGAGCAGTTCTTC
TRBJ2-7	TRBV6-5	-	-	CASSYGEGYEQYF	TGTGCCAGCAGTTACGGGGAAGGCTACGAGCAGTACTTC
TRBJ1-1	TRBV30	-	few	CAWSVRGPEAFF	TGTGCCTGGAGTGTAAGGGGTCCTGAAGCTTTCTTT
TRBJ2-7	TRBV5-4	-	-	CASSLAPTYEQYF	TGTGCCAGCAGCTTAGCCCCCACCTACGAGCAGTACTTC
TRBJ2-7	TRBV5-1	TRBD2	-	CASSSSGGSYEQYF	TGCGCCAGCAGCTCAAGCGGGGGGAGCTACGAGCAGTACTTC
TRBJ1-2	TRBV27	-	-	CASSLTGTSPFYGYTF	TGTGCCAGCAGTTTAACCGGGACATCGCCCTTCTATGGCTACACCTTC
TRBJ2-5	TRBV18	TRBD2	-	CASSPPLAGTQETQYF	TGTGCCAGCTCACCACCGCTAGCGGGAACCCAAGAGACCCAGTACTTC
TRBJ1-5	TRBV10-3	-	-	CAISESTAPDNQPQHF	TGTGCCATCAGTGAGTCGACAGCCCCGGACAATCAGCCCCAGCATTTT
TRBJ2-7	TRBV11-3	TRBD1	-	CASSHRGSPNEQYF	TGTGCCAGCAGCCACAGGGGATCGCCCAACGAGCAGTACTTC
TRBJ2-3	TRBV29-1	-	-	CSASPTGTDTQYF	TGCAGCGCATCCCCCACAGGGACAGATACGCAGTATTTT
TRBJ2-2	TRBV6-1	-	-	CASSEARNTGELFF	TGTGCCAGCAGTGAAGCACGGAACACCGGGGAGCTGTTTTTT
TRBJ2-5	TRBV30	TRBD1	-	CAGDREGETQYF	TGTGCTGGGGACAGGGAGGGAGAGACCCAGTACTTC